These T cell receptor beta chains were read from a single sample in a study of T cell responses to AZD1222 COVID-19 vaccine. Method: immunoSEQ multiplex PCR; TCRdb's copy keeps in-frame clones and lacks some. The sample comprises roughly 100,000 clones, approximately 88% of which are singletons, and less than 9.5% rests with the top ten. The material was peripheral blood, obtained on day 0 of AZD1222 vaccination. The receptors here all came from an adult in good health. Both conserved end residues are part of each CDR3. A D gene is named only where the DNA matches it firmly. Clone size is given for some rows only: seen once, a few or many times, or a class if the clone is expanded.

J	V	D	size	DNA	CDR3
TRBJ1-4	TRBV5-1	NA	NA	TGCGCCAGCAGCATTGGGACTGAGGCTGAAAAACTGTTTTTT	CASSIGTEAEKLFF
TRBJ2-5	TRBV6-1	NA	NA	TGTGCCAGCAGTGATGCTAATAAGCGGGAGACCCAGTACTTC	CASSDANKRETQYF
TRBJ1-2	TRBV6-5	TRBD1	NA	TGTGCCAGCAGTTACACCAGACAGGGTTTGAGCGGCTACACCTTC	CASSYTRQGLSGYTF
TRBJ1-4	TRBV5-1	NA	once	TGCGCCAGCAGGGGGTATACTAATGAAAAACTGTTTTTT	CASRGYTNEKLFF
TRBJ1-3	TRBV14	TRBD1	once	TGTGCCAGCAGCCAATTGGACAGGGCTGGAAACACCATATATTTT	CASSQLDRAGNTIYF
TRBJ1-6	TRBV27	NA	NA	TGTGCCAGCCGGACAGCAAATAATTCACCCCTCCACTTT	CASRTANNSPLHF
TRBJ2-5	TRBV5-1	NA	NA	TGCGCCACCTCACCCCAATCTAGCGCGGAGACCCAGTACTTC	CATSPQSSAETQYF
TRBJ2-2	TRBV28	NA	few	TGTGCCAGCAGTTTAGCCAGAAACACCGGGGAGCTGTTTTTT	CASSLARNTGELFF
TRBJ2-3	TRBV4-3	NA	NA	TGCGCCAGCAGCCAAGATCCCGCGACCTACTCTAGCACAGATACGCAGTATTTT	CASSQDPATYSSTDTQYF
TRBJ1-1	TRBV7-8	NA	NA	TGTGCCAGCAGCTTAGGGGGGGGACCTGAAGCTTTCTTT	CASSLGGGPEAFF
TRBJ2-3	TRBV11-2	NA	NA	TGTGCCAGCAGCACACGTTTCACAGATACGCAGTATTTT	CASSTRFTDTQYF
TRBJ1-1	TRBV15	NA	NA	TGTGCCACCAGCAGAGAAAGACAGCCGAACACTGAAGCTTTCTTT	CATSRERQPNTEAFF
TRBJ2-1	TRBV6-6	NA	once	TGTGCCAGCAGGATAGCGGCCTACAATGAGCAGTTCTTC	CASRIAAYNEQFF
TRBJ2-3	TRBV18	NA	NA	TGTGCCAGCTCTACAGGGTTCGGCACAGATACGCAGTATTTT	CASSTGFGTDTQYF
TRBJ1-1	TRBV6-6	NA	few	TGTGCCAGCAGCTCAGGGACCACTGAAGCTTTCTTT	CASSSGTTEAFF
TRBJ1-6	TRBV15	NA	NA	TGTGCCACCAGCATGAGCTCCTATAATTCACCCCTCCACTTT	CATSMSSYNSPLHF
TRBJ2-4	TRBV19	TRBD2	NA	TGTGCCAGTAAACGCGGGGGGGGAATAGCCAAAAACATTCAGTACTTC	CASKRGGGIAKNIQYF
TRBJ2-5	TRBV21-1	NA	NA	TGTGCCAGCAGCAAAGGGGGCTCGTTAGAGACCCAGTACTTC	CASSKGGSLETQYF
TRBJ1-2	TRBV20-1	TRBD1	NA	TGCAGTGCCCCTACAGGGGGAGACTACACCTTC	CSAPTGGDYTF
TRBJ2-7	TRBV7-6	NA	NA	TGTGCCAGCAGCTTAGCTTTCTCTTCCGAGCAGTACTTC	CASSLAFSSEQYF
TRBJ2-1	TRBV9	NA	NA	TGTGCCAGCAGCGTAGTGGAGAGCAACAGTGAGCAGTTCTTC	CASSVVESNSEQFF
TRBJ2-7	TRBV5-7	TRBD2	few	TGTGCCAGCAGGCGCGCTAGCGGGAGTACCGACGAGCAGTACTTC	CASRRASGSTDEQYF
TRBJ2-7	TRBV19	TRBD2	NA	TGTGCCAGTAGCTATTCTAGCGGGAGGTCAACCTACGAGCAGTACTTC	CASSYSSGRSTYEQYF
TRBJ1-4	TRBV18	NA	NA	TGTGCCAGCTCACTTAGTAGCGGGTCAACTAATGAAAAACTGTTTTTT	CASSLSSGSTNEKLFF
TRBJ2-1	TRBV24-1	TRBD1	NA	TGTGCCACCAGTGACCGACAGGGGGCGGTGGATGAGCAGTTCTTC	CATSDRQGAVDEQFF
TRBJ1-6	TRBV18	TRBD1	NA	TGTGCCAGCTCACCACTACAGGGGGCGCGAGAAAATTCACCCCTCCACTTT	CASSPLQGARENSPLHF
TRBJ1-2	TRBV28	NA	NA	TGTGCCAGCAGTTTTTCGGTTGGCTACACCTTC	CASSFSVGYTF
TRBJ1-6	TRBV27	NA	NA	TGTGCCAGCAGTCTCCTTTCGGGGGGGGAATCGGAATCACCCCTCCACTTT	CASSLLSGGESESPLHF
TRBJ2-7	TRBV3-1/TRBV3-2	NA	NA	TGTGCCAGCAGCCGCGCAGGGTACGAGCAGTACTTC	CASSRAGYEQYF
TRBJ1-6	TRBV7-2	NA	NA	TGTGCCAGCAGCTATACGCCGGGGGTGGGCGGACCCCTCCACTTT	CASSYTPGVGGPLHF
TRBJ2-1	TRBV5-1	TRBD2	NA	TGCGCCAGCAGCCCCTGGACTAGCGGAAATGAGCAGTTCTTC	CASSPWTSGNEQFF
TRBJ1-6	TRBV19	NA	NA	TGTGCCAGTAGTCAGCAAGGATCCATGGTTTCACCCCTCCACTTT	CASSQQGSMVSPLHF
TRBJ1-5	TRBV19	NA	NA	TGTGCCAGTAGCGCAGGCAGGGGAAATCAGCCCCAGCATTTT	CASSAGRGNQPQHF
TRBJ1-1	TRBV6-2/TRBV6-3	NA	NA	TGTGCCAGCAGCCAAACCGGGACATCAAGTGAAGCTTTCTTT	CASSQTGTSSEAFF
TRBJ2-1	TRBV4-3	NA	once	TGCGCCAGCAGCCAGGAGACCGGTCCCCAGGGCAATGAGCAGTTCTTC	CASSQETGPQGNEQFF
TRBJ1-1	TRBV7-9	NA	NA	TGTGCCAGCAGCTTACGGGGGGTGGAAGCTTTCTTT	CASSLRGVEAFF
TRBJ2-7	TRBV6-5	NA	NA	TGTGCCAGCCGAGACAGGTTTAGCTCCTACGAGCAGTACTTC	CASRDRFSSYEQYF
TRBJ2-7	TRBV4-2	NA	NA	TGTGCCAGCAGCCAAGAGATAGGGGCTCCCTCCGAGCAGTACTTC	CASSQEIGAPSEQYF
TRBJ1-2	TRBV5-4	NA	NA	TGTGCCAGCAGCTTGGGGACAGTCAACTATGGCTACACCTTC	CASSLGTVNYGYTF
TRBJ1-2	TRBV18	TRBD1	once	TGTGCCAGCTCACCCCAAAAGGACAGGGGCTATGGCTACACCTTC	CASSPQKDRGYGYTF
TRBJ1-5	TRBV3-1/TRBV3-2	NA	once	TGTGCCAGCAGCCAAATGTGGAATCAGCCCCAGCATTTT	CASSQMWNQPQHF
TRBJ1-3	TRBV7-9	NA	once	TGTGCCAGCAGCTTAATCTCCCGGCGCGGGGGAAACACCATATATTTT	CASSLISRRGGNTIYF
TRBJ1-1	TRBV5-5	NA	NA	TGTGCCAGCAGCTTGGCGGCGAAGGGCTGGGGCACTGAAGCTTTCTTT	CASSLAAKGWGTEAFF
TRBJ2-1	TRBV7-9	TRBD2	NA	TGTGCCAGCAGCCCCCGGGCGGGAGGGCCTATGGATGAGCAGTTCTTC	CASSPRAGGPMDEQFF
TRBJ1-1	TRBV5-1	NA	NA	TGCGCCAGCAGCTTGATCGTGAACACTGAAGCTTTCTTT	CASSLIVNTEAFF
TRBJ1-4	TRBV2	NA	NA	TGTGCCAGCCTCCGCTTGCAGGGTGGGTCGGCAACTAATGAAAAACTGTTTTTT	CASLRLQGGSATNEKLFF
TRBJ1-4	TRBV5-1	NA	NA	TGCGCCAGCAGCGCTGGGGGATCGACAGGTGGGGATGAAAAACTGTTTTTT	CASSAGGSTGGDEKLFF
TRBJ2-7	TRBV27	TRBD2	NA	TGTGCCAGCAGTAACGGACTAGCGGGGGGCCGCGAGCAGTACTTC	CASSNGLAGGREQYF
TRBJ1-6	TRBV6-2/TRBV6-3	NA	NA	TGTGCCAGCAGTTACGACCCTAATTCACCCCTCCACTTT	CASSYDPNSPLHF
TRBJ1-6	TRBV5-5	TRBD1	NA	TGTGCCAGCAGCACCAACAGGGGGCTAGTTTCACCCCTCCACTTT	CASSTNRGLVSPLHF
TRBJ1-5	TRBV19	TRBD1	NA	TGTGCCAGTAGGGCAGGGGGCCTCAATCAGCCCCAGCATTTT	CASRAGGLNQPQHF
TRBJ1-5	TRBV28	NA	NA	TGTGCCAGCAGTTTGTACAGACAGCCCCAGCATTTT	CASSLYRQPQHF
TRBJ1-5	TRBV28	NA	NA	TGTGCCAGCCGAGGGGGGGGGCGAAAACAGCCCCAGCATTTT	CASRGGGRKQPQHF
TRBJ2-7	TRBV4-2	NA	once	TGTGCCAGCAGCCAGACAGGAGCGGGGGAGCAGTACTTC	CASSQTGAGEQYF
TRBJ2-2	TRBV7-2	NA	few	TGTGCCAGCAGCTTGTCACGGGAAAGCGGGGAGCTGTTTTTT	CASSLSRESGELFF